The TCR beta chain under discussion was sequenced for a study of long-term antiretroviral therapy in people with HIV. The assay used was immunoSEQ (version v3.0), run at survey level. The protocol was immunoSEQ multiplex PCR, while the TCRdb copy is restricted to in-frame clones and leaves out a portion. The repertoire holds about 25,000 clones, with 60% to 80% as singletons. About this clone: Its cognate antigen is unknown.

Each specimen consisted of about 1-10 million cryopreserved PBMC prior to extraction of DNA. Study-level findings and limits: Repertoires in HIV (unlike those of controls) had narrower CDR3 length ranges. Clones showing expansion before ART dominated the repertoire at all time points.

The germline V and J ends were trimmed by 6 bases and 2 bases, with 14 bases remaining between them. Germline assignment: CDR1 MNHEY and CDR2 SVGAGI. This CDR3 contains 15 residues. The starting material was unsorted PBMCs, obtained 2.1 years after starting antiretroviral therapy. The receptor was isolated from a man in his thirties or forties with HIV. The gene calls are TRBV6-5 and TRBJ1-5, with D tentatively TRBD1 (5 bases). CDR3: CASRGTGTRNQPQHF. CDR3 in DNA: TGTGCCAGCAGGGGTACAGGAACTCGCAATCAGCCCCAGCATTTT.